This T cell receptor beta chain emerged from a study of CD8 T cells in ankylosing spondylitis. Points from the study as a whole: As for the disease-linked clones, they showed a CD8+ phenotype and occurred at relatively low frequencies in peripheral blood. Ankylosing spondylitis blood seemed to carry a telltale TCR beta motif made of several highly homologous variants.

This CDR3 is built from 13 residues. Deletions cut 3 bases from V and 6 bases from J, with 11 bases between. Quantitative molecular-barcoded 5'-RACE generated the TCR beta libraries. TCRdb called the 5' RACE reads again in MiXCR, with one record for every CDR3 protein. The sample holds about 160,000 distinct CDR3 sequences, approximately 10% seen once. In the case of this clonotype: What it binds is unknown.

V is TRBV12-3 or TRBV12-4 and J is TRBJ1-1; D is unclear. This TCR was recovered from a female donor with ankylosing spondylitis or in good health (not recorded which). Sequencing input: blood, either unsorted or a sorted T cell fraction (not recorded which). CDR3 in DNA: TGTGCCAGCAGTTTCGTAGCGGGCCCTGAAGCTTTCTTT. Translated: CASSFVAGPEAFF.